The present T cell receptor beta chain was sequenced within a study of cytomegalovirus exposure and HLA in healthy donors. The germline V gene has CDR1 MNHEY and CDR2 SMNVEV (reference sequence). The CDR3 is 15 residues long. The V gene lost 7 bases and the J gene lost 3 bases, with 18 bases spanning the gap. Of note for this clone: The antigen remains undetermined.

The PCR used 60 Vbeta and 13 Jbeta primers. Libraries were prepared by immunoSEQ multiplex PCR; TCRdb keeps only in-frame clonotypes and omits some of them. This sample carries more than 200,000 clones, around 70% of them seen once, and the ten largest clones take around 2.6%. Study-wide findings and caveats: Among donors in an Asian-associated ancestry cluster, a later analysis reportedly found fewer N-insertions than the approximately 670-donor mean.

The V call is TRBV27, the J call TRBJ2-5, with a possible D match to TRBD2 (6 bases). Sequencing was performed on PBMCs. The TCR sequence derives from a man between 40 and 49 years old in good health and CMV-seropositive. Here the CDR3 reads CASIRRELGEETQYF. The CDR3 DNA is TGTGCCAGCATTAGGAGGGAATTAGGGGAAGAGACCCAGTACTTC.